A selection of T cell receptor beta chains follows, all from one sample in a study of PD-1 blockade in classical Hodgkin lymphoma. Clones were sequenced by immunoSEQ multiplex PCR, and TCRdb holds only the in-frame ones, with some missing. The sample yields about 30,000 clones, 71% seen once. The sequenced sample was peripheral blood mononuclear cells (PBMCs), obtained before the second cycle of nivolumab. Source of these receptors: a human donor with classical Hodgkin lymphoma. CDR3s include the opening cysteine and the closing phenylalanine or tryptophan. Fields, in order: clone size, J gene, V gene, CDR3 length, D gene, CDR3 protein, CDR3 DNA. D genes are given only for firm matches. The size field is filled for only some rows; it gives once, few, many or a size class.

abundance: .
j_gene: TRBJ1-1
v_gene: TRBV6-1
len: 13
d_gene: .
CDR3aa: CASSEADPAQAFF
CDR3nt: TGTGCCAGCAGTGAAGCGGACCCGGCGCAGGCTTTCTTT

abundance: few
j_gene: TRBJ2-2
v_gene: TRBV29-1
len: 13
d_gene: .
CDR3aa: CSVEADKAGELFF
CDR3nt: TGCAGCGTTGAGGCGGACAAGGCCGGGGAGCTGTTTTTT

abundance: .
j_gene: TRBJ2-5
v_gene: TRBV2
len: 11
d_gene: TRBD1
CDR3aa: CASSASGQAYF
CDR3nt: TGTGCCAGCAGCGCCTCCGGACAGGCTTACTTC

abundance: .
j_gene: TRBJ2-5
v_gene: TRBV19
len: 13
d_gene: .
CDR3aa: CASSPHGGETQYF
CDR3nt: TGTGCCAGTAGTCCCCACGGAGGAGAGACCCAGTACTTC

abundance: .
j_gene: TRBJ1-1
v_gene: TRBV27
len: 15
d_gene: .
CDR3aa: CASSLSSSGIPEAFF
CDR3nt: TGTGCCAGCAGTTTATCATCGAGCGGGATTCCTGAAGCTTTCTTT

abundance: .
j_gene: TRBJ2-7
v_gene: TRBV7-2
len: 14
d_gene: .
CDR3aa: CASSLIHTRYEQYF
CDR3nt: TGTGCCAGCAGCTTAATTCATACGCGGTACGAGCAGTACTTC

abundance: .
j_gene: TRBJ2-3
v_gene: TRBV9
len: 14
d_gene: .
CDR3aa: CASSASGETDTQYF
CDR3nt: TGTGCCAGCAGCGCCTCAGGGGAGACAGATACGCAGTATTTT

abundance: .
j_gene: TRBJ1-1
v_gene: TRBV2
len: 13
d_gene: .
CDR3aa: CASRGDGNTEAFF
CDR3nt: TGTGCCAGCAGGGGGGACGGGAACACTGAAGCTTTCTTT

abundance: .
j_gene: TRBJ2-1
v_gene: TRBV5-1
len: 15
d_gene: TRBD2
CDR3aa: CASSPTSGGANEQFF
CDR3nt: TGCGCCAGCAGCCCAACTAGCGGGGGGGCCAATGAGCAGTTCTTC

abundance: .
j_gene: TRBJ1-5
v_gene: TRBV28
len: 14
d_gene: .
CDR3aa: CASRRERGNQPQHF
CDR3nt: TGTGCCAGCAGGAGAGAGAGGGGTAATCAGCCCCAGCATTTT

abundance: .
j_gene: TRBJ1-1
v_gene: TRBV4-1
len: 14
d_gene: .
CDR3aa: CASSLGGGYTEAFF
CDR3nt: TGCGCCAGCAGCCTCGGGGGGGGGTACACTGAAGCTTTCTTT

abundance: .
j_gene: TRBJ1-2
v_gene: TRBV7-9
len: 12
d_gene: .
CDR3aa: CASSLGGYGYTF
CDR3nt: TGTGCCAGCAGCTTAGGAGGCTATGGCTACACCTTC

abundance: .
j_gene: TRBJ2-1
v_gene: TRBV7-2
len: 16
d_gene: TRBD1
CDR3aa: CASSLGGTGYYNEQFF
CDR3nt: TGTGCCAGCAGCTTAGGTGGGACAGGTTACTACAATGAGCAGTTCTTC

abundance: few
j_gene: TRBJ1-2
v_gene: TRBV21-1
len: 17
d_gene: .
CDR3aa: CASSKEGGQENVYGYTF
CDR3nt: TGTGCCAGCAGCAAAGAAGGGGGGCAAGAAAATGTCTATGGCTACACCTTC

abundance: .
j_gene: TRBJ2-1
v_gene: TRBV7-7
len: 18
d_gene: .
CDR3aa: CASGLFEPGTELSDEQFF
CDR3nt: TGTGCTAGCGGCTTATTCGAGCCCGGGACAGAGTTATCGGATGAGCAGTTCTTC

abundance: .
j_gene: TRBJ1-1
v_gene: TRBV2
len: 15
d_gene: .
CDR3aa: CASSEGFGGPTEAFF
CDR3nt: TGTGCCAGCAGTGAAGGCTTCGGGGGTCCGACTGAAGCTTTCTTT

abundance: .
j_gene: TRBJ2-5
v_gene: TRBV19
len: 16
d_gene: TRBD1
CDR3aa: CASSNYGQGPKETQYF
CDR3nt: TGTGCCAGTAGTAACTACGGACAGGGTCCTAAAGAGACCCAGTACTTC

abundance: .
j_gene: TRBJ2-7
v_gene: TRBV4-1
len: 15
d_gene: TRBD2
CDR3aa: CASSPSGGYYYEQYF
CDR3nt: TGCGCCAGCAGCCCTAGCGGGGGGTACTACTACGAGCAGTACTTC

abundance: .
j_gene: TRBJ2-5
v_gene: TRBV11-2
len: 11
d_gene: .
CDR3aa: CASSLVETQYF
CDR3nt: TGTGCCAGCAGCTTAGTAGAGACCCAGTACTTC

abundance: once
j_gene: TRBJ2-1
v_gene: TRBV10-1
len: 14
d_gene: .
CDR3aa: CASSKDSLNNEQFF
CDR3nt: TGCGCCAGCAGCAAGGACAGTTTAAACAATGAGCAGTTCTTC